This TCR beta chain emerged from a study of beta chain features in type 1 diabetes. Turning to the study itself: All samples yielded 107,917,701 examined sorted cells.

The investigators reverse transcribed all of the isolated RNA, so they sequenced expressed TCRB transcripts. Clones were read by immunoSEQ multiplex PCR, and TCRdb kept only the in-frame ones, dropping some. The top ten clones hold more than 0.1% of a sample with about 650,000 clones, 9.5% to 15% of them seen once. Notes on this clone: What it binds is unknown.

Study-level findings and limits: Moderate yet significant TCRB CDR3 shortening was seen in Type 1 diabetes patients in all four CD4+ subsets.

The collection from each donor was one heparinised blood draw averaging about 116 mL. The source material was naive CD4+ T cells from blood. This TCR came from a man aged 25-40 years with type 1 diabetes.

CDR3 nucleotide sequence: TGCAGCGTTGAAACGGACAGGGCCTACGAGCAGTACTTC. Translating gives CSVETDRAYEQYF. This sequence joins TRBV29-1 and TRBJ2-7, with 8 bases fitting TRBD1. The CDR3 loop spans 13 amino acids. J gave up 2 bases and V 2 bases, and 2 bases lay outside the gene matches. From germline, CDR1 is SQVTM and CDR2 ANQGSEA.